This T cell receptor (beta chain) was recorded in a study of cytomegalovirus exposure and HLA in healthy donors. General study results and limits: Clonal expansion was found to be greater in HLA-associated TCR beta chains than in equally common others in a later analysis.

Donors were nominally healthy when sampled, though unrecorded immune exposures were likely. The PCR contained 60 Vbeta and 13 Jbeta primers. The repertoire was sequenced with immunoSEQ multiplex PCR; TCRdb's copy has only in-frame clones and lacks some. Here the sample spans 100,000 to 150,000 clones, around 77% being singletons. With respect to this clone: Its antigen is undetermined.

The CDR3 loop spans 12 amino acids. Trimming took 9 bases from V and 7 from J; bases not matched to a gene: 4. The germline V gene encodes CDR1 MNHNS and CDR2 SASEGT. The chain has TRBV6-1 and TRBJ2-2, with TRBD1 matching 8 bases. Specimen: PBMCs. The receptor's source is an older woman in good health and CMV-seronegative. DNA for the CDR3: TGTGCCAGTACACAGGGGGACGGGGAGCTGTTTTTT. As protein: CASTQGDGELFF.